This T cell receptor (beta chain) was sequenced for a study of early T cells in non-severe SARS-CoV-2 infection. Study overall: Sequencing used unsorted whole-blood bulk RNA, so chains lack pairing. Overall study findings and caveats: Private and CD4 specificities were missed by VDJdb matching, skewed to anti-spike CD8.

J was trimmed by 11 bases and V by 4 bases; bases with no gene match: 12. There are 14 residues in the CDR3. Germline CDR1 LGHNA, CDR2 YSLEER. This clonotype has a handful of counts. The target antigen is unknown. Unique molecular identifiers (one per individual cDNA molecule) were attached. TCRdb redid the calling of the 5' RACE reads with MiXCR, one entry per CDR3 protein. The sample holds about 60,000 distinct CDR3 sequences, about 8.9% seen once. The TCR sequence derives from an adult who was a healthcare worker with PCR-confirmed SARS-CoV-2 infection or an uninfected control (not recorded which). This sequence joins TRBV4-3 and TRBJ2-3, with 7 bases matching TRBD2. Sequencing was performed on whole blood. CDR3 sequence: CASSLEETSGGQYF. The CDR3 coding sequence is TGCGCCAGCAGCCTGGAGGAGACGTCGGGGGGGCAGTATTTT.